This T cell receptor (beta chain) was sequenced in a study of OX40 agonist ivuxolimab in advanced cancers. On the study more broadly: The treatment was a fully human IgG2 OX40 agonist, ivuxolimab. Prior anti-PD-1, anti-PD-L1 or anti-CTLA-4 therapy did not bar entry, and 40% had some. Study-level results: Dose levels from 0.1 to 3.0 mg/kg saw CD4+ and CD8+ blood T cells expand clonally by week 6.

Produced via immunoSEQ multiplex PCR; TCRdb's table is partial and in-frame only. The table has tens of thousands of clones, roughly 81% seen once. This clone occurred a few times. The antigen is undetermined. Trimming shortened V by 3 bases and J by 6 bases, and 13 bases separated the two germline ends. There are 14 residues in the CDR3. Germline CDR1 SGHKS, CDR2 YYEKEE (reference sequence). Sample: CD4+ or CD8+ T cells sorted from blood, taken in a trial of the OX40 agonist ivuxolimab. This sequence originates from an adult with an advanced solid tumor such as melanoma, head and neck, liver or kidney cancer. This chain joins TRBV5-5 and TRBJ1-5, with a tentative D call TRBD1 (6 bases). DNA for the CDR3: TGTGCCAGCAGCTCTCCAGGGGCGGGTCAGCCCCAGCATTTT. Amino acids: CASSSPGAGQPQHF.